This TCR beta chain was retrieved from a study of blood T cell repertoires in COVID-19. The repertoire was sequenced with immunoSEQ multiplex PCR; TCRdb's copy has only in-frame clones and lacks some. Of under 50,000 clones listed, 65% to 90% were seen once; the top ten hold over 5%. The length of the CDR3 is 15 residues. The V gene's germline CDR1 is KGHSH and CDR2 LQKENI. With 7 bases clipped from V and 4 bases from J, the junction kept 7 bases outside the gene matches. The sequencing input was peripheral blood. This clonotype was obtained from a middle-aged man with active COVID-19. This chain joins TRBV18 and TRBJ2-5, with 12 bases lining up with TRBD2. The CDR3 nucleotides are TGTGCCAGCTTTATTCGGGGACTAGCGGGAGAGACCCAGTACTTC. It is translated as CASFIRGLAGETQYF.